This T cell receptor (beta chain) appears in the sequencing data of a study of blood T cell repertoires in COVID-19. As for the study in general: Spain, Italy and the United States supplied samples that represented acute and convalescent COVID-19. The analysed material was cDNA or gDNA that came from T cells, B-cell-depleted T cells, or PBMCs.

Seattle's enrolled individuals joined amid active infection and were then monitored longitudinally. The protocol was immunoSEQ multiplex PCR, while the TCRdb copy is restricted to in-frame clones and leaves out a portion. Among 30,000 to 35,000 clones, around 90% were seen once, and the ten largest hold approximately 7.9%. From germline, CDR1 is MDHEN and CDR2 SYDVKM. The CDR3 spans 17 residues. The trim removed 6 bases at V and 4 bases at J, leaving 13 bases unmatched. The rearrangement joins TRBV28 to TRBJ2-1, with TRBD2 matching over 9 bases. The sequence came from a man aged 55-75 years with COVID-19, enrolled during active disease. Sequencing used peripheral blood. CDR3 sequence (DNA): TGTGCCAGCAGCCTCTCCGGCGGACTAGCGACGTACAATGAGCAGTTCTTC. Its protein product is CASSLSGGLATYNEQFF.